One T cell receptor beta chain is described in this entry. The antigen it binds to is not known. No much larger clone exists at a distance of one base, and base qualities are not known. V was cut back by 6 bases and J by 7 bases, leaving a gap of 12 bases between them. According to the germline V gene, CDR1 reads MDHEN and CDR2 reads SYDVKM. From the cysteine up to the phenylalanine, the CDR3 has a length of 12 residues. Of all the DNA, just the CDR3 is kept, 36 bases in frame from base 1. This entry comes from a study of blood T cell repertoires in COVID-19 (dated by TCRdb to about 2020). Regarding the study in general: Recovered participants in ImmuneRACE Cohort 3 were defined as having two consecutive negative NP/OP PCR tests, clearance from a healthcare professional, or resolution of symptoms. Collaborator samples came from the United States, Italy and Spain and covered acute and convalescent phases of COVID-19. The prospective study material was composed of cDNA or gDNA derived from T cells, B-cell-depleted T cells, or PBMCs. The dataset comprised deeply sampled blood TCRbeta repertoires from subjects exposed to, actively infected with, or recovered from COVID-19. A freely available public database, intended as a resource for researchers studying the immune response to SARS-CoV-2, is where the repertoires were released. Samples came from the ongoing ImmuneRACE study (first 160 participants) plus 1,254 subjects from 6 global collaborators. A de-identified subject ID, COVID-19 status, age in years and sex were almost always included in the sample metadata. Where HLA class I and class II types were available, the types were taken from metadata supplied by the sample provider, not from assay-based typing.

Findings and caveats that apply to the study as a whole: Clinical and demographic metadata were provided uncurated, with the amount varying by source and participant.

The immunoSEQ Assay, a bias-controlled multiplex PCR, was used to amplify TCRbeta CDR3 regions from genomic DNA. The published analysis was carried out like this. Within the assay, amplification of reference gene primers was used to estimate how many nucleated cells each sample contained. To quantify the absolute abundance of each unique TCRbeta CDR3 rearrangement, sequence reads were collapsed and filtered. For each sample, productive Simpson clonality was calculated by taking the square root of Simpson's diversity index across productive rearrangements. Here the immuneACCESS table is served through TCRdb, limited to in-frame sequences with V and J called. Missing clones are a known gap in these copies; in checked studies unresolved V genes cover under half, and the rest lacks a known reason. V and J calls plus clone size are reproduced from that table; the DNA served to infer D and trimming. In this sample the table shows around 300,000 clones, 88% of which occur a single time. Roughly 2% of the sample is held by the ten biggest clonotypes.

Enrolling through a virtual design, the prospective study's participants ranged in age from roughly 18 to 90 years and lived across 20 to 30 United States geographic areas. In the prospective study, participants were assigned to cohorts based on the clinical history participants reported in a screening survey and a study questionnaire. Each participant in the prospective study had whole blood, serum and a nasopharyngeal or oropharyngeal swab collected by mobile phlebotomists. Prospective study participants could optionally give additional blood draws and questionnaires over an approximately two-month period. Prospective study blood samples were shipped either frozen or at room temperature before DNA extraction.

Sequencing was carried out using PBMCs or T cells enriched from blood (not recorded which). The sequence links TRBV28 to TRBJ1-2; TRBD1 is a weak D gene call, 5 bases matching. The source is a woman aged 60-70 years in a cohort exposed to, infected with or recovered from COVID-19 (not recorded which). The DNA sequence is as follows: TGTGCCAGCAGGTTGGGGGGGACTGGCTACACCTTC. Its translation reads: CASRLGGTGYTF.